This T cell receptor (beta chain) was observed in a study of a mutant IDH1 vaccine in newly diagnosed glioma. Study-level points and caveats: Apparently, pseudoprogression bore no relation to changes among the top peripheral T cell clonotypes.

TCRdb's copy holds only in-frame clones and misses some; the assay was immunoSEQ multiplex PCR. Altogether 45,000 to 55,000 clones are present, about 82% being singletons, with the ten largest covering 10% to 15%. The time point: week 35, safety follow-up. All doses held 300 ug of mutant IDH1 20-mer peptide, with topical imiquimod. Germline V gene data show CDR1 as GTSNPN and CDR2 as SVGIG (reference sequence). V dropped 3 bases and J dropped 5 bases, with 16 bases sitting between them. The CDR3 length is 14 residues. On this clone itself: Its specificity is unknown.

This clonotype was sampled from a man aged 40-49 years with glioma. J is TRBJ1-1 and V is TRBV30; TRBD1 might be the D (5 bases). The material was PBMCs, obtained from a glioma patient whose treatment included an IDH1 peptide vaccine. Written as DNA, the CDR3 is TGTGCCTGGAGCGGGACTCCCCAGCGGACTGAAGCTTTCTTT. Translation: CAWSGTPQRTEAFF.